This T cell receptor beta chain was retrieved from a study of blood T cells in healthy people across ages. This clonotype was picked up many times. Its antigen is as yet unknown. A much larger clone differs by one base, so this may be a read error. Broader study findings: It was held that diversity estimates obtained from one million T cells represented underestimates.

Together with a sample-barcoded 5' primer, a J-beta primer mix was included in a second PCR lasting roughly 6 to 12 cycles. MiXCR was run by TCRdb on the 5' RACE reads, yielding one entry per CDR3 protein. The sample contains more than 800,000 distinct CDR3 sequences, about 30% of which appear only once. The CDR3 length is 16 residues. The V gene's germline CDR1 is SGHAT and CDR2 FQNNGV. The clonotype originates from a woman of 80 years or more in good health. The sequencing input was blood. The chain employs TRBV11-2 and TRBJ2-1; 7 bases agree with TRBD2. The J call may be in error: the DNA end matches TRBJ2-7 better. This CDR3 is CASSLGGGPSYNEQYF. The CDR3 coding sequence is TGTGCCAGCAGCTTAGGCGGGGGTCCATCCTACAATGAGCAGTACTTC.